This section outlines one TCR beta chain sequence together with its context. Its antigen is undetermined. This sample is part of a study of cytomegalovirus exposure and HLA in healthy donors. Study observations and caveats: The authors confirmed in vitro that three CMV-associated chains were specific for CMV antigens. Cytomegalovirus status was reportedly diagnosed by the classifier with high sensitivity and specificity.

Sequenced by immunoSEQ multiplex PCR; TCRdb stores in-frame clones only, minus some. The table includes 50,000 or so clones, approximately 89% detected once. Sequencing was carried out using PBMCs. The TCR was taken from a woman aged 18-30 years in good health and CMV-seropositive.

CDR3 bases: TGTGCCAGTAGTCCTAGCGAGCTCACTAGCACAGATACGCAGTATTTT. It is translated as CASSPSELTSTDTQYF. The V call is TRBV19, the J call TRBJ2-3; D is possibly TRBD2 (6 bases). The germline V gene has CDR1 LNHDA and CDR2 SQIVND (reference sequence). The CDR3 loop spans 16 amino acids. With 5 bases removed from V and 0 bases from J, the gap between germline ends came to 15 bases. The variable domain in full, completed from reference TRBV19 and TRBJ2-3, reads DGGITQSPKYLFRKEGQNVTLSCEQNLNHDAMYWYRQDPGQGLRLIYYSQIVNDFQKGDIAEGYSVSREKKESFPLTVTSAQKNPTAFYLCASSPSELTSTDTQYFGPGTRLTVL.